The entry that follows covers one T cell receptor (beta chain) sequence. The CDR3 has 14 residues. This entry comes from a study of cytomegalovirus exposure and HLA in healthy donors. The table came from immunoSEQ multiplex PCR; TCRdb's copy has only in-frame clones and leaves some out. The sample yields 150,000 or so clones, 89% seen once. The TCR comes from a woman aged 18 to 35 in good health and CMV-seronegative. Sequencing was carried out using PBMCs. The chain is built from TRBV21-1 and TRBJ1-3; TRBD1, as called in the table, went unchecked against the DNA. TRBV21-1 constitutes a pseudogene. CDR3 residues: CASSSPRQVNTIYF. DNA of the CDR3: TGTGCCAGCAGCTCTCCCCGGCAGGTAAACACCATATATTTT.